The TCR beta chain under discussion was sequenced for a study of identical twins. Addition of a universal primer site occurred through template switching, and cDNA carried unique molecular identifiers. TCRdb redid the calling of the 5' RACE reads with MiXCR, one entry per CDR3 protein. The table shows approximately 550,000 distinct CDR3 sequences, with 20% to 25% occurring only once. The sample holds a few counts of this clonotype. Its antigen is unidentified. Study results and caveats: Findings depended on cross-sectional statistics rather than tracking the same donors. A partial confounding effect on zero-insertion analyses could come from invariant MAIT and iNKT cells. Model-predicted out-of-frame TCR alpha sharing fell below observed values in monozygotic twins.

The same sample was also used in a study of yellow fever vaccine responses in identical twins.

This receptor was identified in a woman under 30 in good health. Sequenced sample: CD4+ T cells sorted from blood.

CDR3 loop: CSAGYPPGRSDTQYF. The CDR3 nucleotides are TGCAGTGCTGGCTATCCCCCCGGAAGGTCAGATACGCAGTATTTT. The chain is built from TRBV20-1 and TRBJ2-3, with D uncertain. The germline V gene has CDR1 DFQATT and CDR2 SNEGSKA (reference sequence). This CDR3 region has 15 residues. The V and J ends lost 5 bases and 4 bases respectively, with 19 bases between them.